This T cell receptor beta chain was sequenced for a study of blood T cell repertoires in COVID-19. The V gene lost 0 bases and the J gene lost 2 bases, with 15 bases spanning the gap. CDR3 length equals 17 residues. The table came from immunoSEQ multiplex PCR; TCRdb's copy has only in-frame clones and leaves some out. The profile covers 220,000 or so clones, with 65% to 85% appearing a single time and roughly 6.2% taken by the ten largest. Specimen: PBMCs or T cells enriched from blood (not recorded which). The sequence came from a woman in her thirties or forties who had recovered from COVID-19. The chain is built from TRBV23-1 and TRBJ2-3, with D perhaps matching TRBD1 (5 bases). TRBV23-1 is reported as an ORF; its role is uncertain. In DNA, the CDR3 is TGCGCCAGCAGTCAATCGTGGCGGACACCAGCCACAGATACGCAGTATTTT. This sequence encodes CASSQSWRTPATDTQYF.